Sequencing of this T cell receptor (beta chain) was carried out in a study of CD8 T cells in ankylosing spondylitis. Whole-study results and caveats: The study identified a TCR beta motif of under ten highly homologous variants that appeared characteristic of ankylosing spondylitis blood. CD8+ disease-linked clones were present at relatively low frequencies in blood. Earlier authors reported some of these motif variants in reactive arthritis synovial fluid and blood. Reportedly, disease-linked clones are significantly enriched in ankylosing spondylitis patients' matched synovial fluid.

A remark on this clonotype: Its target is unknown.

Germline V gives CDR1 SNHLY, CDR2 FYNNEI. The CDR3 runs 14 residues. V lost 7 bases to trimming and J lost 3 bases, with 16 bases between them. Using quantitative 5'-RACE with molecular barcodes, the authors made TCR beta libraries. TCRdb itself ran the 5' RACE reads through MiXCR, one entry per CDR3 protein. The table records hundreds of thousands of distinct CDR3 sequences, approximately 12% of them present only once. The sequenced material came from blood, either unsorted or a sorted T cell fraction (not recorded which). The TCR was taken from a male donor with ankylosing spondylitis. The genes are TRBV2 and TRBJ2-7; D may be TRBD2 (6 bases). CDR3: CASMLGGSYYEQYF. CDR3 coding DNA: TGTGCCAGCATGCTCGGGGGTTCCTACTACGAGCAGTACTTC.